This TCR beta chain was obtained from a study of early T cells in non-severe SARS-CoV-2 infection. On the study more broadly: Sequencing targeted bulk RNA from unsorted whole blood, leaving chains unpaired.

As for this clonotype: The antigen is not known.

Germline loops: CDR1 MNHEY, CDR2 SVGAGI. This CDR3 comprises 14 residues. Trimming removed 7 bases from V and 2 bases from J; junction bases left unmatched: 8. Unique molecular identifiers tagged individual cDNA molecules. TCRdb re-called the 5' RACE reads with MiXCR, one entry per CDR3 protein. This table holds more than 50,000 distinct CDR3 sequences, about 9.7% found once. The study's findings and limits: The study's VDJdb matching favored anti-spike CD8 responses and missed private and CD4 specificities.

This TCR was recovered from an adult who was a healthcare worker with PCR-confirmed SARS-CoV-2 infection or an uninfected control (not recorded which). The sequencing input was whole blood. J is TRBJ2-7 and V is TRBV6-5; the match to TRBD2 covers 7 bases. The CDR3 region has the DNA TGTGCCAGCACCCAAAGCGGGACCGCCTACGAGCAGTACTTC. Encoded protein: CASTQSGTAYEQYF.